Following are 26 T cell receptor beta chains from one sample sequenced in a study of cytotoxic CD8 clonotypes in ibrutinib-treated CLL. The method was immunoSEQ multiplex PCR; TCRdb's version includes in-frame clones alone and lacks a portion of them. This sample has around 150,000 clones, with roughly 86% found just once. The sample here was PBMCs, taken after 12 months of ibrutinib treatment. The receptors were sampled from a human donor with chronic lymphocytic leukemia.

Worth noting for this clone: A junction boundary mismatches the germline segment, possibly from a read error. The chain uses TRBV2 and TRBJ2-7, with 11 bases lining up with TRBD1. CDR1 and CDR2 (germline): SNHLY, FYNNEI. There are 11 residues in the CDR3. The CDR3 DNA sequence: TGTGCCAGCAGCGGGACAGGGGGAAAGGGCTTC. Translated, it gives CASSGTGGKGF.

The chain couples TRBV7-8 to TRBJ2-7; 7 bases agree with TRBD2. V lost 5 bases to trimming and J lost 5 bases; unmatched junction nucleotides: 6. The CDR3 contains 13 residues. Germline V CDR1 and CDR2: SGHVS, FQNEAQ. The CDR3 reads CASSPWGGDEQYF. As DNA, the CDR3 is TGTGCCAGCAGCCCGTGGGGGGGGGACGAGCAGTACTTC.

This clone has only one observation. Other DNA sequences in the same sample also yield this CDR3. V and J are TRBV19 and TRBJ1-2, with a possible D match to TRBD1 (5 bases). Trimming left V 5 bases short and J 4 bases short, with 11 bases between. This CDR3 spans 13 amino acids. In germline, CDR1 is LNHDA, CDR2 SQIVND (reference sequence). The CDR3 region is CASSLPGGYGYTF. In nucleotides, the CDR3 is TGTGCCAGTAGTCTCCCTGGGGGCTATGGCTACACCTTC.

The V call is TRBV9, the J call TRBJ2-2, with D perhaps matching TRBD2 (6 bases). V shed 5 bases and J shed 5 bases, with 10 bases lying between them. This CDR3 is built from 13 residues. Germline-derived CDR1 and CDR2 are SGDLS and YYNGEE. Here the CDR3 DNA reads TGTGCCAGCAGGGGAGGTCTTACCGGGGAGCTGTTTTTT. Amino acids: CASRGGLTGELFF.

This chain links TRBV7-2 with TRBJ1-6; no definite D call. The V end lost 3 bases, the J end lost 4 bases, and 10 bases lay between the germline ends. The CDR3 runs to 15 residues. From germline, CDR1 is SGHTA and CDR2 FQGNSA. This CDR3 is CASSFGRSYNSPLHF. In DNA, the CDR3 is TGTGCCAGCAGCTTCGGACGCAGTTATAATTCACCCCTCCACTTT.

This clone turned up a few times. The CDR3 protein is CASIDEAGDYGYTF. The DNA for the CDR3 is TGTGCCAGTATCGACGAAGCCGGGGACTATGGCTACACCTTC. The chain carries TRBV19 and TRBJ1-2; no reliable D call. Germline V lookup: CDR1 LNHDA, CDR2 SQIVND (reference sequence). This CDR3 contains 14 residues. V lost 7 bases, J lost 3 bases, and 15 bases lay in between.

The chain couples TRBV27 to TRBJ1-2, with D perhaps matching TRBD1 (6 bases). Trimming removed 1 base from V and 3 bases from J, with 12 bases in between. The germline CDR1 and CDR2 sequences are MNHEY and SMNVEV (reference sequence). The length of the CDR3 is 15 residues. CDR3 coding DNA: TGTGCCAGCAGTTTATATCCGGGGGCCCACTATGGCTACACCTTC. Its translation is CASSLYPGAHYGYTF.

The rearrangement joins TRBV11-2 to TRBJ1-1; weak D call: TRBD1 (6 bases). This CDR3 is built from 19 residues. Germline V CDR1 and CDR2: SGHAT, FQNNGV. V lost 2 bases and J 2 bases, leaving 24 bases between the germline ends. The DNA for the CDR3 is TGTGCCAGCAGCTTAAGTTTTTTTTATCGGACAGCGCCTAACACTGAAGCTTTCTTT. It translates to CASSLSFFYRTAPNTEAFF.

This sequence joins TRBV30 and TRBJ1-4; D is unresolved. The CDR3 totals 11 residues. V was trimmed by 3 bases and J by 8 bases, leaving 7 bases between them. Germline loops: CDR1 GTSNPN, CDR2 SVGIG (reference sequence). The CDR3, as DNA: TGTGCCTGGAGCGGAGGGGAAAAACTGTTTTTT. This translates into CAWSGGEKLFF.

The chain recombines TRBV5-1 with TRBJ2-5; 14 bases align to TRBD2. Trimming removed 0 bases from V and 7 bases from J; junction bases left unmatched: 8. The CDR3 covers 17 residues. Germline CDR1 and CDR2: SGHRS and YFSETQ. CDR3 in DNA: TGCGCCAGCAGCTTGGGAGGGACTAGCGGGAGTGAGGTGACCCAGTACTTC. Its protein product is CASSLGGTSGSEVTQYF.

In its sample, this clone was seen once. The V and J genes are TRBV28 and TRBJ2-5, with 9 nucleotides matching TRBD1. The CDR3 contains 14 residues. From germline, CDR1 is MDHEN and CDR2 SYDVKM. Trimming at V came to 7 bases and at J to 4 bases, leaving 7 bases not matched to a gene. CDR3 sequence: CASMDGTGSETQYF. As DNA, the CDR3 is TGTGCCAGCATGGATGGGACAGGGTCAGAGACCCAGTACTTC.

This chain uses TRBV27 with TRBJ1-5; 7 bases are shared with TRBD1. CDR3 length: 15 amino acids. Germline values: CDR1 MNHEY, CDR2 SMNVEV (reference sequence). J gave up 5 bases and V 5 bases, and 9 bases lay outside the gene matches. In nucleotides, the CDR3 is TGTGCCAGCAGTCTCCGACAGGGACTGGATCAGCCCCAGCATTTT. Encoded protein: CASSLRQGLDQPQHF.

V is TRBV9 and J is TRBJ2-6; D is unclear. The length of the CDR3 is 16 residues. V lost 4 bases and J 0 bases, leaving 11 bases between the germline ends. Germline CDR1 is SGDLS and CDR2 is YYNGEE. CDR3 in DNA: TGTGCCAGCAGCCTTCCAACGGTCTCTGGGGCCAACGTCCTGACTTTC. This codes for CASSLPTVSGANVLTF.

This chain uses TRBV19 with TRBJ2-7; 9 bases agree with TRBD1. Trimming cost V 6 bases and J 2 bases; bases outside gene matches: 8. CDR1 is LNHDA and CDR2 is SQIVND in the germline V gene (reference sequence). This CDR3 contains 15 residues. The CDR3 DNA reads TGTGCCAGTAGCCGAGGGGGGACAGGGACCTACGAGCAGTACTTC. Protein product: CASSRGGTGTYEQYF. The full variable domain, with the rest looked up from reference TRBV19 and TRBJ2-7, is DGGITQSPKYLFRKEGQNVTLSCEQNLNHDAMYWYRQDPGQGLRLIYYSQIVNDFQKGDIAEGYSVSREKKESFPLTVTSAQKNPTAFYLCASSRGGTGTYEQYFGPGTRLTVT.

The chain couples TRBV28 to TRBJ2-5; D might be TRBD1 or TRBD2, each matching 5 bases. Trimming took off 8 bases at V and 8 bases at J, with 12 bases between the two ends. The CDR3 is 11 residues long. Germline V gene lookup returns CDR1 MDHEN and CDR2 SYDVKM. CDR3 region: CASDERDTQYF. The CDR3 bases are TGTGCCAGCGACGAGAGGGACACCCAGTACTTC.

This clone was detected ten times or more. This chain joins TRBV7-2 and TRBJ2-3; TRBD2 matches at 9 bases. The CDR3 runs 18 residues. Trimming removed 5 bases from V and 3 bases from J; junction bases left unmatched: 15. Germline V gives CDR1 SGHTA, CDR2 FQGNSA. The CDR3 is CASSDHRRLAGLTDTQYF. The CDR3 bases are TGTGCCAGCAGCGACCATAGGAGGCTAGCGGGATTGACAGATACGCAGTATTTT. The full variable domain, in which reference TRBV7-2 and TRBJ2-3 provide the parts outside the CDR3, is GAGVSQSPSNKVTEKGKDVELRCDPISGHTALYWYRQSLGQGLEFLIYFQGNSAPDKSGLPSDRFSAERTGGSVSTLTIQRTQQEDSAVYLCASSDHRRLAGLTDTQYFGPGTRLTVL.

This chain links TRBV7-2 with TRBJ2-3; possible D gene TRBD2, 6 bases. CDR1 is SGHTA, CDR2 FQGNSA, per germline. V was pared by 5 bases and J by 2 bases, with 20 bases between. There are 17 residues in the CDR3. CDR3 sequence reads: CASSPRKGRGYTDTQYF. CDR3 nucleotides: TGTGCCAGCAGCCCCCGGAAAGGGCGGGGATACACAGATACGCAGTATTTT.

The chain employs TRBV2 and TRBJ1-4; 7 bases line up with TRBD1. J was trimmed by 5 bases and V by 6 bases; bases with no gene match: 6. CDR3 length equals 14 residues. CDR1 is SNHLY and CDR2 is FYNNEI in the germline V gene. The CDR3 protein is CASRPRDSNEKLFF. The CDR3 DNA reads TGTGCCAGCAGACCTCGGGACAGCAATGAAAAACTGTTTTTT.

In nucleotides, the CDR3 is TGTGCCAGCAGCCTTTCAGGGACGTCCAGCTCCTACGAGCAGTACTTC. Translating gives CASSLSGTSSSYEQYF. The J gene is TRBJ2-7, the V gene TRBV5-5, with D perhaps being TRBD1 or TRBD2 (5 bases each). V shed 4 bases and J shed 0 bases, with 17 bases lying between them. The CDR3 extends over 16 amino acids. The germline gives CDR1 SGHKS, CDR2 YYEKEE (reference sequence).

This clone occurred a few times. CDR3 region: CASSLGVNHEQYF. Written as DNA, the CDR3 is TGTGCCAGCAGCTTAGGGGTCAACCACGAGCAGTACTTC. The genes are TRBV7-2 and TRBJ2-7, with no clear D. The V gene's germline CDR1 is SGHTA and CDR2 FQGNSA. The V and J ends lost 1 base and 5 bases respectively, with 9 bases between them. The CDR3 is made up of 13 amino acids.

This clone was detected many times. The chain uses TRBV2 and TRBJ1-5; no definite D call. Per germline, CDR1 SNHLY and CDR2 FYNNEI. The CDR3 sequence is 13 residues long. Trimming stripped 10 bases from V and 6 bases from J, with 16 bases between. The CDR3 sequence is CATTGVSGQPQHF. In nucleotides, the CDR3 is TGTGCCACCACCGGGGTTTCAGGTCAGCCCCAGCATTTT.

V gene TRBV20-1 combines with J gene TRBJ2-7; unclear D gene. Between the trimmed V and J ends, which lost 7 bases and 0 bases, there was a span of 7 bases. CDR1 DFQATT and CDR2 SNEGSKA come from the germline V gene (reference sequence). The CDR3 runs to 11 residues. The DNA of the CDR3 is TGCAGTGAACAGAGCTCCTACGAGCAGTACTTC. This codes for CSEQSSYEQYF.

The rearrangement links TRBV9 to TRBJ2-3; 7 bases map to TRBD2. Germline values: CDR1 SGDLS, CDR2 YYNGEE. The ends lost 2 bases at V and 0 bases at J; junction bases unmatched: 9. The CDR3 extends over 17 amino acids. CDR3 DNA: TGTGCCAGCAGCGTTATGGGGCTAGCGGAAAGCACAGATACGCAGTATTTT. Translated, it gives CASSVMGLAESTDTQYF.

The chain joins TRBV5-1 to TRBJ1-4, with TRBD1 as a possible D gene (5 bases). The germline V and J ends were trimmed by 2 bases and 4 bases, with 9 bases remaining between them. The germline V gene has CDR1 SGHRS and CDR2 YFSETQ. The CDR3 is made up of 14 amino acids. The CDR3 DNA reads as TGCGCCAGCAGCTTCGGGGCAGATAATGAAAAACTGTTTTTT. Translated: CASSFGADNEKLFF.

The gene calls are TRBV6-5 and TRBJ2-5; D possibly matches TRBD1 or TRBD2 (6 bases each). Trimming shortened V by 6 bases and J by 1 base, and 12 bases separated the two germline ends. The CDR3 totals 14 residues. The germline V gene has CDR1 MNHEY and CDR2 SVGAGI. The CDR3 loop reads CASRGGQLQETQYF. CDR3 coding DNA: TGTGCCAGCAGGGGAGGACAGCTCCAAGAGACCCAGTACTTC.

The chain combines TRBV18 with TRBJ2-7; D not certain. Germline V gives CDR1 KGHSH, CDR2 LQKENI. The V gene lost 9 bases and the J gene lost 4 bases, with 1 base spanning the gap. The CDR3 loop spans 8 amino acids. CDR3 loop: CARYEQYF. In DNA form, the CDR3 reads TGTGCCAGGTACGAGCAGTACTTC.